These 8 T cell receptor beta chains share one sample of origin, sequenced in a study of blood T cell repertoires in COVID-19. Here immunoSEQ multiplex PCR was the method, and the copy in TCRdb shows in-frame clones only, minus some. Of about 80,000 clones in the sample, approximately 82% are singletons; the top ten hold 36%. The sample consisted of peripheral blood. The receptors come from a woman in her 70s with acute or convalescent COVID-19.

This rearrangement joins TRBV3-1 (or the pseudogene TRBV3-2) to TRBJ2-2; 7 nucleotides match TRBD2. Germline V gives CDR1 LGHDT, CDR2 YNNKEL (reference sequence). V was clipped by 1 base and J by 1 base; unmatched bases: 3. The CDR3 covers 16 residues. The CDR3 here is CASSQVGRWNTGELFF. The CDR3 DNA reads TGTGCCAGCAGCCAAGTCGGGAGGTGGAACACCGGGGAGCTGTTTTTT.

The chain couples TRBV3-1 (or the pseudogene TRBV3-2) to TRBJ1-1; tentatively, D is TRBD1 (5 bases). The CDR3 has 13 amino acids. Trimming left V 1 base short and J 11 bases short, with 14 bases between. Looked up from germline, CDR1 is LGHDT and CDR2 is YNNKEL (reference sequence). CDR3 loop: CASSQGFTGEAFF. The CDR3, as DNA: TGTGCCAGCAGCCAAGGATTTACAGGCGAGGCTTTCTTT.

The V and J genes are TRBV7-8 and TRBJ2-3; D call uncertain. The germline V and J ends were trimmed by 0 bases and 4 bases, with 14 bases remaining between them. The germline V gene encodes CDR1 SGHVS and CDR2 FQNEAQ. The CDR3 length is 16 residues. CDR3 residues: CASSLALEYRSDTQYF. The CDR3 DNA is TGTGCCAGCAGCTTAGCCCTAGAGTATCGGTCAGATACGCAGTATTTT.

The chain joins TRBV2 to TRBJ2-5; a weak D match, TRBD1 (6 bases). Germline CDR1 is SNHLY and CDR2 is FYNNEI. The CDR3 runs 16 residues. Between the trimmed V and J ends, which lost 8 bases and 3 bases, there was a span of 22 bases. For the CDR3, the DNA is TGTGCCAGCGTGAGTCTGGGGACATTTGGGGAAGAGACCCAGTACTTC. Protein sequence: CASVSLGTFGEETQYF.

V is TRBV5-1 and J is TRBJ1-2; 9 nucleotides line up with TRBD1. V lost 5 bases, J lost 6 bases, and 8 bases stayed unmatched. This CDR3 has 14 residues. CDR1 and CDR2 (germline): SGHRS, YFSETQ. CDR3: CASRLNRGQDGYTF. CDR3 sequence (DNA): TGCGCCAGCAGGCTTAACAGGGGGCAGGATGGCTACACCTTC.

Many counts were recorded for this clone. The CDR3 here is CASSQNTGELFF. The CDR3 DNA reads as TGTGCCAGCAGTCAAAACACCGGGGAGCTGTTTTTT. The V call is TRBV2, the J call TRBJ2-2; D call uncertain. The V gene lost 5 bases and the J gene lost 2 bases, with 3 bases spanning the gap. From germline, CDR1 is SNHLY and CDR2 FYNNEI. The CDR3 is 12 residues long.

This rearrangement joins TRBV5-4 to TRBJ2-1, with TRBD1 matching over 9 bases. CDR1 SGHNT and CDR2 YYREEE come from the germline V gene (reference sequence). This CDR3 spans 14 amino acids. Trimming cost V 4 bases and J 7 bases; bases outside gene matches: 6. CDR3 in amino acids: CASSQGQGRNEQFF. CDR3 bases: TGTGCCAGCAGCCAGGGACAGGGTAGGAATGAGCAGTTCTTC.

The chain recombines TRBV6-2 or TRBV6-3 with TRBJ1-5; TRBD1 matches at 9 bases. Germline assignment: CDR1 MNHEY and CDR2 SVGEGT. The CDR3 runs 15 residues. V trimming: 0 bases; J trimming: 6 bases; junction bases outside the gene matches: 3. The CDR3 here is CASSYSRQGVQPQHF. The CDR3 DNA follows: TGTGCCAGCAGTTACTCAAGACAGGGGGTTCAGCCCCAGCATTTT.